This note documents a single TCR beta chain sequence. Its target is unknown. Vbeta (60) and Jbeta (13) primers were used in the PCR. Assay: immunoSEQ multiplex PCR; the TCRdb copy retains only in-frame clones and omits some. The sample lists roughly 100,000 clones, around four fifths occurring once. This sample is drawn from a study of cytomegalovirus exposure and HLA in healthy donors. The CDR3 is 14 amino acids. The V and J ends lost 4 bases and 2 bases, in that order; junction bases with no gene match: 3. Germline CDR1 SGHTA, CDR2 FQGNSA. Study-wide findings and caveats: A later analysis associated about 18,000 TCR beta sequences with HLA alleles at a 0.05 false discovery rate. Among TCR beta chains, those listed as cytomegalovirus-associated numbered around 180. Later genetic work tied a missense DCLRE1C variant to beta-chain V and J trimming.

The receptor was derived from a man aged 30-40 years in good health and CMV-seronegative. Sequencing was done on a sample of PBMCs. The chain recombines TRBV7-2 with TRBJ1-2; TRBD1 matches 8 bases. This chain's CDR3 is CASSSRQGNYGYTF. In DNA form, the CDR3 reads TGTGCCAGCAGCTCGCGACAGGGGAACTATGGCTACACCTTC.